The 17 T cell receptor beta chains listed next were all sequenced from one sample in a study of early T cells in non-severe SARS-CoV-2 infection. TCRdb re-derived calls from the 5' RACE reads in MiXCR, one entry per CDR3 protein. The profile shows some 80,000 distinct CDR3 sequences, roughly 12% of them singletons. The specimen sequenced was whole blood. Receptors were obtained from an adult who was a healthcare worker with PCR-confirmed SARS-CoV-2 infection or an uninfected control (not recorded which).

This chain joins TRBV5-1 and TRBJ2-3; TRBD2 aligns across 10 bases. Losses at the gene ends were 4 bases for V and 1 base for J; bases not matched to a gene: 9. CDR1 is SGHRS and CDR2 is YFSETQ in the germline V gene. The CDR3 sequence is 17 residues long. CDR3 in DNA: TGCGCCAGCAGCCCTGGTGGCCTAGCGGGGGGCACAGATACGCAGTATTTT. It codes for CASSPGGLAGGTDTQYF.

This rearrangement joins TRBV6-2 or TRBV6-3 to TRBJ2-1, with TRBD2 matching over 9 bases. The CDR3 sequence is 15 residues long. Germline assignment: CDR1 MNHEY and CDR2 SVGEGT. The J segment lost 9 bases and the V segment lost 6 bases, leaving 12 bases of the junction unmatched. CDR3 in amino acids: CASSPARTSVGEQFF. DNA for the CDR3: TGTGCCAGCAGCCCCGCACGGACTAGCGTTGGTGAGCAGTTCTTC.

This clonotype was observed a few times. J is TRBJ2-1 and V is TRBV20-1; 13 bases align to TRBD2. This CDR3 is 14 amino acids long. The V gene end was trimmed by 5 bases and the J gene end by 13 bases; junction bases not matched to a gene: 11. Germline V CDR1 and CDR2: DFQATT, SNEGSKA (reference sequence). The CDR3 region is CSASPGLAGDRQFF. The CDR3 DNA follows: TGCAGTGCTTCTCCCGGACTAGCGGGAGATCGACAGTTCTTC.

This clonotype occurred a few times. The chain employs TRBV6-1 and TRBJ2-2; D uncertain. The V end lost 1 base, the J end lost 6 bases, and 3 bases lay between the germline ends. Germline V gene sequence: CDR1 MNHNS, CDR2 SASEGT. The length of the CDR3 is 12 residues. The CDR3 region has the DNA TGTGCCAGCAGTGAAGGGTCCGGGGAGCTGTTTTTT. Translated, it gives CASSEGSGELFF.

The J gene is TRBJ2-7, the V gene TRBV5-6; 7 bases fit TRBD2. Germline-derived CDR1 and CDR2 are SGHDT and YYEEEE. V dropped 3 bases and J dropped 5; count of bases not matched to a gene: 11. This CDR3 is 15 amino acids long. The CDR3 loop is CASSSLGGRGHEQYF. In nucleotides, the CDR3 is TGTGCCAGCAGCTCCTTAGGCGGGAGAGGCCACGAGCAGTACTTC.

Only a few counts were recorded for this clonotype. The chain is built from TRBV5-4 and TRBJ1-2; D not resolved. V lost 0 bases and J lost 6, with 9 bases in between. CDR3 length equals 13 residues. Germline lookup yields CDR1 SGHNT and CDR2 YYREEE (reference sequence). DNA for the CDR3: TGTGCCAGCAGCTTGGAGGCAACAAATGGCTACACCTTC. This gives the protein CASSLEATNGYTF.

The chain has TRBV6-5 and TRBJ2-5, with no clear D. The V end lost 0 bases, the J end lost 1 base, and 12 bases lay between the germline ends. CDR1 and CDR2 (germline): MNHEY, SVGAGI. This CDR3 comprises 16 residues. The CDR3, as DNA: TGTGCCAGCAGTTACTCGATGTTACAGATCCAAGAGACCCAGTACTTC. Encoded protein: CASSYSMLQIQETQYF.

This clonotype has a count of ten or more. The genes are TRBV5-1 and TRBJ2-5; possible D gene TRBD1, 6 bases. Germline assignment: CDR1 SGHRS and CDR2 YFSETQ. Trimming removed 0 bases from V and 5 bases from J, with 11 bases in between. CDR3 length: 14 residues. The CDR3 sequence: CASSLGQAPETQYF. CDR3 in DNA: TGCGCCAGCAGCTTGGGACAGGCCCCGGAGACCCAGTACTTC.

Ten or more counts support this clonotype. This chain joins TRBV13 and TRBJ2-7; D is possibly TRBD1 or TRBD2 (7 bases each). The CDR3 consists of 16 residues. Germline V lookup: CDR1 PRHDT, CDR2 FYEKMQ (reference sequence). With 6 bases removed from V and 4 bases from J, the gap between germline ends came to 22 bases. CDR3 loop: CASRTQGGAGPYEQYF. CDR3 bases: TGTGCCAGCAGGACTCAGGGGGGGGCCGGACCATACGAGCAGTACTTC. Full variable domain (missing parts from reference TRBV13 and TRBJ2-7): AAGVIQSPRHLIKEKRETATLKCYPIPRHDTVYWYQQGPGQDPQFLISFYEKMQSDKGSIPDRFSAQQFSDYHSELNMSSLELGDSALYFCASRTQGGAGPYEQYFGPGTRLTVT.

V usage is TRBV6-2 or TRBV6-3 and J usage is TRBJ2-1; 7 bases match TRBD1. Germline V gene sequence: CDR1 MNHEY, CDR2 SVGEGT. The CDR3 consists of 14 residues. After removal of 7 bases from V and 9 bases from J, the junction contained 12 bases not matched to a gene. CDR3 nucleotides: TGTGCCAGCACCCCCCGGACAGGCCTTAGTGAGCAGTTCTTC. Translated, it gives CASTPRTGLSEQFF.

The chain has TRBV7-3 and TRBJ2-5; TRBD1 might be the D (6 bases). Between the trimmed V and J ends, which lost 5 bases and 5 bases, there was a span of 12 bases. CDR3 size: 13 residues. Germline V gene lookup returns CDR1 SGHTA and CDR2 FQGTGA. In DNA form, the CDR3 reads TGTGCCAGCAGCCTACAGGGAAGTGAGACCCAGTACTTC. Amino acids: CASSLQGSETQYF.

This clonotype was counted at least ten times. The chain joins TRBV28 to TRBJ1-5, with D perhaps TRBD1 (5 bases). The germline V gene has CDR1 MDHEN and CDR2 SYDVKM. The V end was cut by 5 bases, the J end by 0 bases, with 23 bases between. The CDR3 contains 19 residues. The CDR3 sequence is CASSHLTFSGHLSNQPQHF. The CDR3 region has the DNA TGTGCCAGCAGTCATCTAACATTCTCCGGACATCTTAGCAATCAGCCCCAGCATTTT.

V is TRBV7-3 and J is TRBJ2-1, with TRBD2 identical over 10 bases. The J segment lost 14 bases and the V segment lost 5 bases, leaving 9 bases of the junction unmatched. Germline V gene lookup returns CDR1 SGHTA and CDR2 FQGTGA. This CDR3 is 13 amino acids long. The CDR3 loop is CASSRGLAVGKFF. CDR3 DNA sequence: TGTGCCAGCAGCCGTGGACTAGCGGTGGGGAAGTTCTTC.

V is TRBV10-3 and J is TRBJ2-7, with D possibly TRBD1 on 6 matching bases. CDR1 and CDR2 from the germline V gene are ENHRY and SYGVKD. The V end lost 5 bases, the J end lost 6 bases, and 14 bases lay between the germline ends. The CDR3 extends over 13 amino acids. The chain's CDR3 is CAISPPGVPEQYF. For the CDR3, the DNA is TGTGCCATCAGTCCCCCAGGGGTCCCCGAGCAGTACTTC.

This clonotype rates as medium-sized. J is TRBJ2-3 and V is TRBV10-3; 12 bases line up with TRBD2. The CDR3 covers 15 residues. V trimming: 5 bases; J trimming: 1 base; junction bases outside the gene matches: 1. Germline V gives CDR1 ENHRY, CDR2 SYGVKD. CDR3 in DNA: TGTGCCATCAGTTCTAGCGGGAGGGGCACAGATACGCAGTATTTT. Its protein product is CAISSSGRGTDTQYF.

This clonotype showed up many times. The chain employs TRBV7-9 and TRBJ2-2; TRBD1 matches 10 bases. From germline, CDR1 is SEHNR and CDR2 FQNEAQ (reference sequence). The CDR3 sequence is 17 residues long. The ends lost 5 bases at V and 6 bases at J; junction bases unmatched: 12. As DNA, the CDR3 is TGTGCCAGCAGCCCAGACGCGGGACAGGGGCATTCCGGGGAGCTGTTTTTT. As protein: CASSPDAGQGHSGELFF.

The sample holds many counts of this clonotype. The rearrangement joins TRBV10-3 to TRBJ1-5; tentatively, D is TRBD1 (5 bases). Germline values: CDR1 ENHRY, CDR2 SYGVKD. The CDR3 runs to 14 residues. V was clipped by 3 bases and J by 1 base, with 7 bases between them. CDR3 DNA sequence: TGTGCCATCAGTGACGGGGGGAGCAATCAGCCCCAGCATTTT. Its translation: CAISDGGSNQPQHF.